This T cell receptor (beta chain) was found in a study of cytomegalovirus exposure and HLA in healthy donors. Overall study context: From donors who were HLA-typed, an early data release held approximately 91 million unique TCRs. The study, taken as a whole, reports: Rare TCR sequences dominated, though some public TCRs recurred in many donors. Specificity of three CMV-associated chains for CMV antigens was verified in vitro.

This PCR relied on a set of 60 Vbeta primers and 13 Jbeta primers. Clones were read by immunoSEQ multiplex PCR, and TCRdb kept only the in-frame ones, dropping some. The sample's table shows 150,000 to 200,000 clones. The CDR3 runs to 16 residues. Trimming removed 1 base at V and 3 bases at J, with 12 bases between. Germline CDR1 KGHSH, CDR2 LQKENI. As concerns this clone: Its antigen is not known.

Input material: PBMCs. This TCR was recovered from a man aged 25 to 45 in good health and CMV-seronegative. J is TRBJ2-2 and V is TRBV18, with a weak D call TRBD2 (5 bases). CDR3 region: CASSPREHWDTGELFF. The CDR3 DNA follows: TGTGCCAGCTCACCACGGGAGCACTGGGACACCGGGGAGCTGTTTTTT.